A selection of T cell receptor beta chains follows, all from one sample in a study of cytomegalovirus exposure and HLA in healthy donors. The table came from immunoSEQ multiplex PCR; TCRdb's copy has only in-frame clones and leaves some out. There are fewer than 200,000 clones in the sample; about 77% occur only once, and 1.3% lies in the top ten. The specimen was PBMCs. These receptors were collected from a man between 25 and 39 years old in good health and CMV-seronegative. The CDR3 runs from the conserved cysteine through the conserved F or W. A D gene is named only where the DNA matches it firmly. Clone sizes are given selectively: once, few, many, or a class where the clone is expanded.

j_call d_call clone_size v_call cdr3_aa cdr3_nt
TRBJ1-2 - - TRBV25-1 CASSEYRQGGYTF TGTGCCAGCAGTGAATATCGGCAGGGTGGCTACACCTTC
TRBJ2-7 TRBD1 - TRBV9 CASSVRQGASYEQYF TGTGCCAGCAGCGTTCGACAGGGGGCTTCCTACGAGCAGTACTTC
TRBJ2-7 TRBD2 - TRBV4-2 CASSQGGSSYEQYF TGTGCCAGCAGCCAAGGCGGGAGCTCCTACGAGCAGTACTTC
TRBJ1-1 TRBD1 - TRBV6-1 CASKEQGGPEAFF TGTGCCAGCAAGGAACAGGGGGGGCCTGAAGCTTTCTTT
TRBJ2-7 - - TRBV7-6 CASSSARQVHEQYF TGTGCCAGCAGCTCCGCAAGGCAGGTTCACGAGCAGTACTTC
TRBJ2-2 - - TRBV5-1 CASRWGENTGELFF TGCGCCAGCAGATGGGGGGAGAACACCGGGGAGCTGTTTTTT
TRBJ1-1 TRBD1 once TRBV30 CAWRRDRGRGEMYTEAFF TGTGCCTGGAGGAGGGACAGGGGGCGAGGGGAGATGTACACTGAAGCTTTCTTT
TRBJ1-4 TRBD1 - TRBV19 CASSIVAGGNEKLFF TGTGCCAGTAGTATAGTGGCAGGGGGGAATGAAAAACTGTTTTTT
TRBJ2-2 TRBD2 - TRBV28 CASSLTSGNTGELFF TGTGCCAGCAGTTTGACTAGCGGCAACACCGGGGAGCTGTTTTTT
TRBJ1-2 - - TRBV5-6 CASSRTGNDYGYTF TGTGCCAGCAGCCGGACGGGGAATGACTATGGCTACACCTTC
TRBJ2-7 TRBD1 - TRBV30 CAWTPDRYEQYF TGTGCCTGGACACCGGACAGGTACGAGCAGTACTTC
TRBJ2-1 - - TRBV9 CASSVDRLAGSYNEQFF TGTGCCAGCAGCGTAGACCGGCTAGCTGGCTCCTACAATGAGCAGTTCTTC
TRBJ1-2 - - TRBV30 CAWSVALRGYTF TGTGCCTGGAGTGTCGCTCTCAGGGGCTACACCTTC
TRBJ1-5 - - TRBV7-9 CASSLARGGNSNQPQHF TGTGCCAGCAGCTTAGCGCGGGGGGGCAATAGCAATCAGCCCCAGCATTTT
TRBJ2-1 - few TRBV10-1 CATKGGDNEQFF TGCGCCACTAAGGGGGGGGACAATGAGCAGTTCTTC
TRBJ2-7 - - TRBV7-2 CASSFRPGLYEQYF TGTGCCAGCAGCTTCCGCCCAGGGCTCTACGAGCAGTACTTC
TRBJ2-5 TRBD1 - TRBV6-5 CASSQDRKTQYF TGTGCCAGCAGCCAGGACAGGAAGACCCAGTACTTC
TRBJ1-2 - - TRBV6-5 CASSWAREVWYGYTF TGTGCCAGCAGTTGGGCCAGGGAAGTTTGGTATGGCTACACCTTC
TRBJ1-2 TRBD1 - TRBV7-2 CASSVDRGGYGYTF TGTGCCAGCAGCGTTGACAGGGGTGGCTATGGCTACACCTTC
TRBJ2-7 - - TRBV7-3 CASSVTAGPGGEQYF TGTGCCAGCAGTGTTACAGCGGGTCCTGGTGGGGAGCAGTACTTC
TRBJ1-1 - - TRBV5-1 CASSLGSSKPTEAFF TGCGCCAGCAGCTTGGGATCGTCGAAGCCCACTGAAGCTTTCTTT
TRBJ1-4 TRBD1 - TRBV19 CASHTGAEEKLFF TGTGCCAGTCATACAGGGGCGGAGGAAAAACTGTTTTTT
TRBJ2-2 TRBD2 - TRBV15 CATSGLLAGLGTGELFF TGTGCCACCAGCGGCTTACTAGCGGGGCTCGGCACCGGGGAGCTGTTTTTT
TRBJ2-1 TRBD2 - TRBV7-9 CASSLAGGDNEQFF TGTGCCAGCAGCTTAGCGGGGGGGGACAATGAGCAGTTCTTC
TRBJ1-4 TRBD1 - TRBV9 CASSGYGTGIANEKLFF TGTGCCAGCAGCGGATACGGGACAGGGATAGCTAATGAAAAACTGTTTTTT
TRBJ2-1 - once TRBV6-1 CASERGGGVVNEQFF TGTGCCAGTGAAAGAGGGGGTGGGGTTGTGAATGAGCAGTTCTTC
TRBJ1-2 TRBD1 - TRBV5-1 CASSLGGQGTNYGYTF TGCGCCAGCAGCCTCGGGGGACAGGGGACTAACTATGGCTACACCTTC
TRBJ2-5 TRBD2 once TRBV11-2 CASSSGLVETQYF TGTGCCAGCAGCTCGGGACTAGTTGAGACCCAGTACTTC
TRBJ2-5 - - TRBV18 CASSRGTEETQYF TGTGCCAGCTCACGCGGGACAGAAGAGACCCAGTACTTC
TRBJ1-1 TRBD1 once TRBV5-1 CASSPGQTGTEAFF TGCGCCAGCAGCCCGGGACAGACGGGCACTGAAGCTTTCTTT
TRBJ1-1 - - TRBV4-1 CASSQGDRGYTEAFF TGCGCCAGCAGCCAAGGTGATAGGGGGTACACTGAAGCTTTCTTT
TRBJ2-7 TRBD1 - TRBV5-4 CASSFDRASIYEQYF TGTGCCAGCAGCTTCGACAGGGCATCAATCTACGAGCAGTACTTC
TRBJ1-4 - once TRBV18 CASSSTLATNEKLFF TGTGCCAGCTCATCGACACTCGCAACTAATGAAAAACTGTTTTTT
TRBJ2-7 - - TRBV5-1 CASSLPPYEQYF TGCGCCAGCAGCCTACCCCCCTACGAGCAGTACTTC
TRBJ2-3 TRBD2 few TRBV7-3 CASSLDSAGGMDTQYF TGTGCCAGCAGCTTAGATTCAGCGGGAGGTATGGATACGCAGTATTTT
TRBJ2-7 - - TRBV14 CASSLRGGGEQYF TGTGCCAGCAGCCTGCGGGGAGGTGGCGAGCAGTACTTC
TRBJ2-7 TRBD2 once TRBV27 CASSLGTSGSYEQYF TGTGCCAGCAGTTTAGGGACTAGCGGGAGCTACGAGCAGTACTTC
TRBJ1-5 TRBD1 - TRBV5-8 CASSAGQGWNQPQHF TGTGCCAGCAGCGCGGGACAGGGATGGAATCAGCCCCAGCATTTT
TRBJ2-2 TRBD2 - TRBV4-2 CASSLRTSGIDGELFF TGTGCCAGCAGCCTCCGGACTAGCGGGATTGACGGGGAGCTGTTTTTT
TRBJ2-1 - - TRBV7-6 CASSSDRDFSYNEQFF TGTGCCAGCAGCTCGGACCGGGACTTCTCCTACAATGAGCAGTTCTTC
TRBJ1-1 TRBD1 - TRBV28 CASSPHGYRGHNEAFF TGTGCCAGCAGTCCCCATGGTTACAGGGGGCATAATGAAGCTTTCTTT
TRBJ1-3 - few TRBV19 CASSTSTSGNTIYF TGTGCCAGTAGCACCTCTACGTCCGGAAACACCATATATTTT
TRBJ2-7 TRBD2 - TRBV28 CASSLTSGSISYEQYF TGTGCCAGCAGTTTAACTAGCGGGAGTATCTCCTACGAGCAGTACTTC
TRBJ1-2 TRBD1 - TRBV19 CASEDRGRSYGYTF TGTGCCAGTGAAGACAGGGGAAGGTCCTATGGCTACACCTTC
TRBJ2-3 - few TRBV7-9 CSSSPGSDTQYF TGTTCCAGCAGCCCAGGGTCAGATACGCAGTATTTT
TRBJ2-1 TRBD2 - TRBV7-2 CASTISGTSGGASYNEQFF TGTGCCAGCACCATCTCCGGGACTAGCGGGGGCGCTTCCTACAATGAGCAGTTCTTC
TRBJ2-2 TRBD2 - TRBV14 CATKPLAGENTGELFF TGTGCCACAAAACCGCTAGCGGGAGAGAACACCGGGGAGCTGTTTTTT
TRBJ2-2 - - TRBV28 CASSFLGTTNTGELFF TGTGCCAGCAGTTTCCTTGGGACAACCAACACCGGGGAGCTGTTTTTT
TRBJ1-1 TRBD1 - TRBV30 CAWSFSLVGRGLNTEAFF TGTGCCTGGAGTTTTAGCCTCGTTGGCAGGGGGCTGAACACTGAAGCTTTCTTT
TRBJ2-2 - - TRBV5-4 CASSQRASVNTGELFF TGTGCCAGCAGCCAGAGGGCCAGCGTTAACACCGGGGAGCTGTTTTTT
TRBJ1-3 - - TRBV4-1 CASSRSFDRRSGNTIYF TGCGCCAGCAGCCGCTCCTTCGACAGACGATCCGGAAACACCATATATTTT
TRBJ1-2 - few TRBV29-1 CSVKEGSGYTF TGCAGCGTTAAGGAAGGGAGTGGCTACACCTTC
TRBJ1-2 - - TRBV30 CAWSVLDALEGYTF TGTGCCTGGAGTGTACTAGATGCGTTGGAGGGCTACACCTTC
TRBJ1-6 TRBD1 - TRBV5-8 CASSFQGAGSPLHF TGTGCCAGCAGCTTCCAGGGGGCTGGTTCACCCCTCCACTTT
TRBJ2-1 - - TRBV4-1 CASSHLPGGPHQFEFF TGCGCCAGCAGCCATCTCCCAGGAGGGCCTCATCAATTTGAGTTCTTC
TRBJ2-1 TRBD2 - TRBV19 CASSMGPVAGFYNEQFF TGTGCCAGTAGTATGGGTCCGGTAGCGGGCTTTTACAATGAGCAGTTCTTC
TRBJ2-3 - - TRBV5-1 CASSLGQGAFVPDTQYF TGCGCCAGCAGCTTGGGGCAAGGGGCGTTCGTGCCAGATACGCAGTATTTT
TRBJ2-7 - once TRBV9 CASSGQDRYPAYEQYF TGTGCCAGCAGCGGACAAGACCGATACCCTGCCTACGAGCAGTACTTC
TRBJ1-3 TRBD1 - TRBV6-5 CASSGTAVSGNTIYF TGTGCCAGCAGTGGGACAGCCGTCTCTGGAAACACCATATATTTT
TRBJ2-7 - - TRBV18 CASSPSRDSYEQYF TGTGCCAGCTCACCGTCCAGGGACTCCTACGAGCAGTACTTC